This T cell receptor beta chain was captured by sequencing in a study of cytomegalovirus exposure and HLA in healthy donors. Study-wide context: T cells numbering 150 million to 200 million yielded 100 million to 120 million unique TCR beta sequences in an earlier analysis.

Germline values: CDR1 SGHTA, CDR2 FQGNSA. This CDR3 region has 16 residues. With 1 base removed from V and 1 base from J, the gap between germline ends came to 11 bases. PCR used 60 Vbeta primers and 13 Jbeta primers. Profiling relied on immunoSEQ multiplex PCR, and the TCRdb table lists in-frame clones only, not all of them. Found here are 200,000 to 300,000 clones, 82% of them singletons; the top ten hold roughly 5%. The clonotype was recovered from a middle-aged woman in good health and CMV-seropositive. The sequenced material came from PBMCs. The J gene is TRBJ1-5, the V gene TRBV7-2; D not certain. The chain's CDR3 is CASSLVATISNQPQHF. CDR3 nucleotides: TGTGCCAGCAGCTTAGTGGCCACAATAAGCAATCAGCCCCAGCATTTT.